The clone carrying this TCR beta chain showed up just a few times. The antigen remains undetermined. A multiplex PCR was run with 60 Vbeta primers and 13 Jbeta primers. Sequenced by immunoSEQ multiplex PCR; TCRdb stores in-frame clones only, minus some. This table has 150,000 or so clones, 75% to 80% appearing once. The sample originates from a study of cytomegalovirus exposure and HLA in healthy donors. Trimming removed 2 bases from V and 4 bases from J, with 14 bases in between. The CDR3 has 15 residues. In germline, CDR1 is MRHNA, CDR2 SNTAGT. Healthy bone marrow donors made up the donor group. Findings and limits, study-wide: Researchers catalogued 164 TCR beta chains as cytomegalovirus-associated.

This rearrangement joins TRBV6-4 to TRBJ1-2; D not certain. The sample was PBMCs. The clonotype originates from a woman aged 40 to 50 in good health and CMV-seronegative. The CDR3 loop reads CASSDLPHGVYGYTF. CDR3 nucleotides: TGTGCCAGCAGTGACCTTCCCCACGGGGTCTATGGCTACACCTTC.